This is a list of T cell receptor beta chains from one sample in a study of T cell changes during pregnancy in multiple sclerosis. Assay used: immunoSEQ multiplex PCR; TCRdb lists only in-frame clones, some missing. The sample carries some 28,000 clones, approximately 90% recorded once. Sequencing was performed on CD4+ T cells from peripheral blood mononuclear cells, taken in the first trimester of pregnancy. These receptors originate from a female donor in good health, enrolled as a control in a pregnancy study. The CDR3 runs from the conserved cysteine through the conserved F or W. The D gene is left open where the match is weak. Rows may omit the clone size; those that give it use once, few, many or a size class.

CDR3: CASSLRFRSTLNTEAFF
DNA: TGTGCCAGCAGCTTGAGGTTTAGGAGCACTTTGAACACTGAAGCTTTCTTT
D: -
V: TRBV5-5
size: -
J: TRBJ1-1

CDR3: CASSHGTAGYNEQFF
DNA: TGTGCCAGCAGCCATGGGACAGCCGGCTACAATGAGCAGTTCTTC
D: TRBD1
V: TRBV7-3
size: -
J: TRBJ2-1

CDR3: CASSVQGMNTEAFF
DNA: TGTGCCAGCAGTGTGCAGGGCATGAACACTGAAGCTTTCTTT
D: -
V: TRBV2
size: few
J: TRBJ1-1

CDR3: CASSLERAGGASGNTIYF
DNA: TGCGCCAGCAGCTTGGAAAGGGCAGGGGGCGCCTCTGGAAACACCATATATTTT
D: TRBD1
V: TRBV5-1
size: -
J: TRBJ1-3

CDR3: CASSPAEVGYTF
DNA: TGTGCCAGCAGCCCTGCCGAGGTTGGCTACACCTTC
D: -
V: TRBV7-9
size: -
J: TRBJ1-2

CDR3: CASSLRESYEQYF
DNA: TGTGCCAGCAGTTTGAGGGAGTCCTACGAGCAGTACTTC
D: -
V: TRBV27
size: -
J: TRBJ2-7

CDR3: CASSLGQGSYGYTF
DNA: TGTGCCAGCAGCTTGGGACAGGGGAGCTATGGCTACACCTTC
D: TRBD1
V: TRBV5-6
size: -
J: TRBJ1-2

CDR3: CASSILAGNTEAFF
DNA: TGTGCCAGTAGTATACTGGCAGGGAACACTGAAGCTTTCTTT
D: -
V: TRBV19
size: -
J: TRBJ1-1

CDR3: CASSSAGGPRETQYF
DNA: TGCGCCAGCAGCTCGGCAGGGGGCCCCCGGGAGACCCAGTACTTC
D: TRBD1
V: TRBV5-1
size: once
J: TRBJ2-5

CDR3: CAWSVSSYEQYF
DNA: TGTGCCTGGAGTGTCAGCTCCTACGAGCAGTACTTC
D: -
V: TRBV30
size: -
J: TRBJ2-7

CDR3: CASSLGQALSYEQYF
DNA: TGTGCCAGCAGCCTAGGACAGGCCCTTTCCTACGAGCAGTACTTC
D: TRBD1
V: TRBV7-9
size: -
J: TRBJ2-7

CDR3: CASSLDRNTGELFF
DNA: TGTGCCAGCAGCTTGGACAGGAACACCGGGGAGCTGTTTTTT
D: -
V: TRBV5-6
size: -
J: TRBJ2-2

CDR3: CASSGQVNQPQHF
DNA: TGTGCCAGCTCAGGGCAGGTCAATCAGCCCCAGCATTTT
D: -
V: TRBV18
size: -
J: TRBJ1-5

CDR3: CAISESMGAEAFF
DNA: TGTGCCATCAGTGAGTCTATGGGCGCTGAAGCTTTCTTT
D: -
V: TRBV10-3
size: -
J: TRBJ1-1

CDR3: CASSPRDRGNTEAFF
DNA: TGTGCCAGCAGTCCAAGGGACAGGGGGAACACTGAAGCTTTCTTT
D: TRBD1
V: TRBV6-1
size: -
J: TRBJ1-1

CDR3: CASRPGTGTGELFF
DNA: TGTGCCAGCAGGCCCGGGACAGGGACCGGGGAGCTGTTTTTT
D: TRBD1
V: TRBV11-3
size: -
J: TRBJ2-2

CDR3: CASSPPQAPNNEKLFF
DNA: TGTGCCAGCAGTCCGCCCCAGGCTCCCAACAATGAAAAACTGTTTTTT
D: -
V: TRBV28
size: -
J: TRBJ1-4

CDR3: CASSQLVAGTDYGYTF
DNA: TGTGCCAGCAGCCAACTAGTAGCCGGGACAGACTATGGCTACACCTTC
D: TRBD1
V: TRBV14
size: -
J: TRBJ1-2

CDR3: CASSSPVGRSGTGGDEQYF
DNA: TGTGCCAGCAGCTCGCCTGTTGGGAGGTCCGGGACAGGGGGCGACGAGCAGTACTTC
D: TRBD1
V: TRBV7-3
size: -
J: TRBJ2-7

CDR3: CASSLQGSGNTIYF
DNA: TGTGCCAGCAGCCTACAGGGGTCCGGAAACACCATATATTTT
D: TRBD1
V: TRBV7-9
size: -
J: TRBJ1-3

CDR3: CASSLTTGGRYEQYF
DNA: TGTGCCAGCAGCTTAACAACAGGGGGCAGGTACGAGCAGTACTTC
D: TRBD1
V: TRBV7-9
size: -
J: TRBJ2-7

CDR3: CASSTGQGTDTQYF
DNA: TGCGCCAGCAGCACGGGACAGGGGACAGATACGCAGTATTTT
D: TRBD1
V: TRBV4-3
size: few
J: TRBJ2-3

CDR3: CATSPWDKGEDGYTF
DNA: TGTGCCACCAGCCCCTGGGACAAAGGAGAGGACGGCTACACCTTC
D: -
V: TRBV15
size: -
J: TRBJ1-2

CDR3: CASSPHPGVYEQYF
DNA: TGTGCCAGCTCACCACACCCGGGGGTATACGAGCAGTACTTC
D: -
V: TRBV18
size: -
J: TRBJ2-7

CDR3: CASSHGGAAFF
DNA: TGTGCCAGTAGTCACGGGGGGGCGGCTTTCTTT
D: -
V: TRBV19
size: -
J: TRBJ1-1

CDR3: CASTFAGEETQYF
DNA: TGTGCCAGCACCTTCGCGGGGGAAGAGACCCAGTACTTC
D: TRBD2
V: TRBV7-9
size: once
J: TRBJ2-5

CDR3: CASSERLAGGSGTGELFF
DNA: TGTGCCAGCAGTGAGAGACTAGCGGGAGGTAGTGGGACCGGGGAGCTGTTTTTT
D: TRBD2
V: TRBV6-1
size: -
J: TRBJ2-2

CDR3: CASKVQERDGYTF
DNA: TGTGCCAGCAAGGTACAGGAAAGGGATGGCTACACCTTC
D: -
V: TRBV6-5
size: -
J: TRBJ1-2

CDR3: CASSPDPGSDTQYF
DNA: TGCGCCAGCAGTCCTGACCCGGGGTCAGATACGCAGTATTTT
D: -
V: TRBV10-1
size: -
J: TRBJ2-3

CDR3: CASSPGAGWETQYF
DNA: TGTGCCAGTAGTCCTGGGGCAGGCTGGGAGACCCAGTACTTC
D: -
V: TRBV19
size: -
J: TRBJ2-5

CDR3: CASSPRGANQPQHF
DNA: TGTGCCAGCAGTCCCCGGGGGGCCAATCAGCCCCAGCATTTT
D: -
V: TRBV28
size: -
J: TRBJ1-5

CDR3: CASSQFSGRNNEQFF
DNA: TGCGCCAGCAGCCAATTTAGCGGGAGGAACAATGAGCAGTTCTTC
D: TRBD2
V: TRBV4-1
size: -
J: TRBJ2-1

CDR3: CASSAEGQPNSPLHF
DNA: TGTGCCAGCAGTGCGGAGGGGCAGCCTAATTCACCCCTCCACTTT
D: -
V: TRBV2
size: -
J: TRBJ1-6

CDR3: CASSQLGLAARINTYEQYF
DNA: TGTGCCAGCAGCCAGTTAGGGCTAGCGGCCCGCATAAACACCTACGAGCAGTACTTC
D: TRBD2
V: TRBV4-2
size: -
J: TRBJ2-7

CDR3: CARRCTGTSGRGSSYNEQFF
DNA: TGTGCCAGACGGTGTACCGGGACTAGCGGGAGGGGTAGCTCCTACAATGAGCAGTTCTTC
D: TRBD2
V: TRBV28
size: -
J: TRBJ2-1

CDR3: CASSTTGTYEQYF
DNA: TGCGCCAGCAGCACGACAGGGACCTACGAGCAGTACTTC
D: TRBD1
V: TRBV5-1
size: -
J: TRBJ2-7

CDR3: CSVRTGQGWTEAFF
DNA: TGCAGCGTAAGAACCGGACAGGGCTGGACTGAAGCTTTCTTT
D: TRBD1
V: TRBV29-1
size: -
J: TRBJ1-1

CDR3: CASSLGGVVYSPLHF
DNA: TGTGCCAGCAGTTTAGGGGGGGTAGTTTATTCACCCCTCCACTTT
D: -
V: TRBV27
size: -
J: TRBJ1-6

CDR3: CASSRSGGREKLFF
DNA: TGCGCCAGCAGCCGGTCGGGTGGGAGAGAAAAACTGTTTTTT
D: -
V: TRBV4-3
size: -
J: TRBJ1-4

CDR3: CASSQEWRERAYEQYF
DNA: TGTGCCAGCAGCCAAGAGTGGAGGGAGCGTGCCTACGAGCAGTACTTC
D: -
V: TRBV4-2
size: -
J: TRBJ2-7

CDR3: CASSLGLAGANEQFF
DNA: TGTGCCAGCAGCTTAGGTCTAGCGGGAGCCAATGAGCAGTTCTTC
D: TRBD2
V: TRBV11-2
size: -
J: TRBJ2-1

CDR3: CASTVRGDTEAFF
DNA: TGTGCCAGCACCGTCAGGGGAGACACTGAAGCTTTCTTT
D: -
V: TRBV6-1
size: once
J: TRBJ1-1

CDR3: CASQTGVYNQPQHF
DNA: TGTGCCAGCCAAACAGGGGTATACAATCAGCCCCAGCATTTT
D: TRBD1
V: TRBV28
size: -
J: TRBJ1-5

CDR3: CASSEDSGGDTDTQYF
DNA: TGTGCCAGCAGTGAAGATAGCGGGGGGGACACAGATACGCAGTATTTT
D: TRBD2
V: TRBV2
size: -
J: TRBJ2-3

CDR3: CSVVAAVRGTEAFF
DNA: TGCAGCGTTGTCGCAGCCGTTAGGGGCACTGAAGCTTTCTTT
D: -
V: TRBV29-1
size: -
J: TRBJ1-1

CDR3: CASSLTPGQGPSYEQYF
DNA: TGTGCCAGCTCACTTACTCCAGGACAGGGTCCCTCCTACGAGCAGTACTTC
D: TRBD1
V: TRBV18
size: medium-sized
J: TRBJ2-7

CDR3: CASSPRLGLAGGDTQYF
DNA: TGTGCCAGTAGTCCCAGACTTGGACTAGCGGGGGGGGATACGCAGTATTTT
D: TRBD2
V: TRBV19
size: -
J: TRBJ2-3

CDR3: CASSLDRVENNSPLHF
DNA: TGCGCCAGCAGCTTGGACAGGGTGGAAAACAATTCACCCCTCCACTTT
D: -
V: TRBV5-1
size: -
J: TRBJ1-6

CDR3: CATSRERGNSPLHF
DNA: TGTGCCACCAGCAGAGAAAGGGGCAATTCACCCCTCCACTTT
D: -
V: TRBV15
size: -
J: TRBJ1-6

CDR3: CASSDGQGGWSNQPQHF
DNA: TGTGCCAGCAGTGACGGACAGGGTGGTTGGAGCAATCAGCCCCAGCATTTT
D: TRBD1
V: TRBV6-1
size: -
J: TRBJ1-5

CDR3: CASSYSGLNTEAFF
DNA: TGTGCCAGCAGTTACTCGGGGCTGAACACTGAAGCTTTCTTT
D: -
V: TRBV6-6
size: -
J: TRBJ1-1

CDR3: CASSPGGVSTNEKLFF
DNA: TGTGCCAGCTCACCGGGGGGTGTTTCGACTAATGAAAAACTGTTTTTT
D: -
V: TRBV18
size: -
J: TRBJ1-4

CDR3: CASSLMLAGYEQYF
DNA: TGTGCCAGCAGCTTAATGCTAGCGGGATACGAGCAGTACTTC
D: TRBD2
V: TRBV7-2
size: -
J: TRBJ2-7